Listed below are T cell receptor beta chains from one sample, sequenced in a study of blood T cell repertoires in COVID-19. The repertoire was sequenced with immunoSEQ multiplex PCR; TCRdb's copy has only in-frame clones and lacks some. The sample records roughly 250,000 clones, approximately 78% being singletons. The sequenced sample consisted of peripheral blood. The receptors originated from a woman aged 55-69 years with active or convalescent COVID-19. The CDR3 runs from the conserved cysteine through the conserved F or W. D genes are given only for firm matches. Clone size appears in some rows only: once, few, many, or a class for an expanded clone.

clone_size: once
v_call: TRBV19
d_call: TRBD1
j_call: TRBJ1-2
cdr3_nt: TGTGCCATCAGGACAGGGTCTAACTATGGCTACACCTTC
cdr3_aa: CAIRTGSNYGYTF

clone_size: NA
v_call: TRBV5-6
d_call: TRBD1
j_call: TRBJ2-1
cdr3_nt: TGTGCCAGCAGCCACAGGGGGCGCAGGTACAATGAGCAGTTCTTC
cdr3_aa: CASSHRGRRYNEQFF

clone_size: once
v_call: TRBV6-5
d_call: NA
j_call: TRBJ1-6
cdr3_nt: TGTGCCAGCAGCCGACAGTCCTATAATTCACCCCTCCACTTT
cdr3_aa: CASSRQSYNSPLHF

clone_size: NA
v_call: TRBV5-4
d_call: NA
j_call: TRBJ1-1
cdr3_nt: TGTGCCAGCAGCTTGGACAGGGTGAACACTGAAGCTTTCTTT
cdr3_aa: CASSLDRVNTEAFF

clone_size: NA
v_call: TRBV12-3/TRBV12-4
d_call: TRBD2
j_call: TRBJ2-7
cdr3_nt: TGTGCCAGCAGCCGTAGCGGGGGCAACGAGCAGTACTTC
cdr3_aa: CASSRSGGNEQYF

clone_size: NA
v_call: TRBV19
d_call: NA
j_call: TRBJ2-3
cdr3_nt: TGTGCCAGTAGTATAGGGGGGGTGGGCACAGATACGCAGTATTTT
cdr3_aa: CASSIGGVGTDTQYF

clone_size: NA
v_call: TRBV10-3
d_call: NA
j_call: TRBJ1-1
cdr3_nt: TGTGCCATCAGTCTTTTGCAGGGCGGCACTGAAGCTTTCTTT
cdr3_aa: CAISLLQGGTEAFF

clone_size: NA
v_call: TRBV6-5
d_call: NA
j_call: TRBJ1-5
cdr3_nt: TGTGCCAGCAGTTACTCCATGGGGCCTGTTCAGCCCCAGCATTTT
cdr3_aa: CASSYSMGPVQPQHF

clone_size: NA
v_call: TRBV6-5
d_call: NA
j_call: TRBJ1-1
cdr3_nt: TGTGCCAGCAGTTACTCGAACATGAACACTGAAGCTTTCTTT
cdr3_aa: CASSYSNMNTEAFF

clone_size: few
v_call: TRBV4-1
d_call: TRBD1
j_call: TRBJ2-1
cdr3_nt: TGCGCCAGCAGCCTGACAGGGCAGTCCTACAATGAGCAGTTCTTC
cdr3_aa: CASSLTGQSYNEQFF

clone_size: NA
v_call: TRBV5-4
d_call: TRBD1
j_call: TRBJ1-2
cdr3_nt: TGTGCCAGCAGCACCGCCCGGGACAGCATTTTATATGGCTACACCTTC
cdr3_aa: CASSTARDSILYGYTF

clone_size: NA
v_call: TRBV14
d_call: NA
j_call: TRBJ1-1
cdr3_nt: TGTGCCAGCAGCGAACAGGGCTGGAGCACTGAAGCTTTCTTT
cdr3_aa: CASSEQGWSTEAFF

clone_size: once
v_call: TRBV6-1
d_call: NA
j_call: TRBJ1-3
cdr3_nt: TGTGCCAGCAGTGAAGGCTTGAGAAGAAACACCATATATTTT
cdr3_aa: CASSEGLRRNTIYF

clone_size: NA
v_call: TRBV19
d_call: TRBD1
j_call: TRBJ2-7
cdr3_nt: TGTGCCAGTAGGCCCCAGGGGGCGCCCTGGGAGCAGTACTTC
cdr3_aa: CASRPQGAPWEQYF

clone_size: NA
v_call: TRBV6-5
d_call: NA
j_call: TRBJ1-2
cdr3_nt: TGTGCCAGCAGCACAGGGACCAAGTATGGCTACACCTTC
cdr3_aa: CASSTGTKYGYTF

clone_size: NA
v_call: TRBV28
d_call: NA
j_call: TRBJ1-1
cdr3_nt: TGTGCCAGCAGTGCCTGGACAAACATGAACACTGAAGCTTTCTTT
cdr3_aa: CASSAWTNMNTEAFF

clone_size: NA
v_call: TRBV6-5
d_call: TRBD1
j_call: TRBJ1-5
cdr3_nt: TGTGCCAGCAGGTTACAGGGGGCTTACAATCAGCCCCAGCATTTT
cdr3_aa: CASRLQGAYNQPQHF

clone_size: NA
v_call: TRBV28
d_call: NA
j_call: TRBJ1-3
cdr3_nt: TGTGCCAGCAGTTTATGGGGACGGGGGGGTGGTGGAAACACCATATATTTT
cdr3_aa: CASSLWGRGGGGNTIYF

clone_size: few
v_call: TRBV2
d_call: NA
j_call: TRBJ1-1
cdr3_nt: TGTGCCAGCAGTGGACGGCGGTTGAACACTGAAGCTTTCTTT
cdr3_aa: CASSGRRLNTEAFF

clone_size: few
v_call: TRBV24-1
d_call: TRBD1
j_call: TRBJ1-5
cdr3_nt: TGTGCCACCCAGGACAGGGACAATCAGCCCCAGCATTTT
cdr3_aa: CATQDRDNQPQHF

clone_size: few
v_call: TRBV18
d_call: NA
j_call: TRBJ2-7
cdr3_nt: TGTGCCACAGGGGAGGGGCCCTACGAGCAGTACTTC
cdr3_aa: CATGEGPYEQYF

clone_size: once
v_call: TRBV10-3
d_call: NA
j_call: TRBJ2-7
cdr3_nt: TGTGCCATCGGGCATAACTCCTACGAGCAGTACTTC
cdr3_aa: CAIGHNSYEQYF

clone_size: NA
v_call: TRBV4-3
d_call: NA
j_call: TRBJ1-2
cdr3_nt: TGCGCCAGCAGCCAAGAAGAAGGGACTTACTATGGCTACACCTTC
cdr3_aa: CASSQEEGTYYGYTF

clone_size: NA
v_call: TRBV12-3/TRBV12-4
d_call: NA
j_call: TRBJ1-2
cdr3_nt: TGTGCCAGCTCCGGGGGGGGGCACTATGGCTACACCTTC
cdr3_aa: CASSGGGHYGYTF

clone_size: NA
v_call: TRBV11-2
d_call: NA
j_call: TRBJ1-5
cdr3_nt: TGTGCCAGCAGCTTAACGAGTTCGGGAAATCAGCCCCAGCATTTT
cdr3_aa: CASSLTSSGNQPQHF

clone_size: NA
v_call: TRBV4-1
d_call: NA
j_call: TRBJ2-2
cdr3_nt: TGCGCCAGCAGCCATCCTCTAGTTAACACCGGGGAGCTGTTTTTT
cdr3_aa: CASSHPLVNTGELFF